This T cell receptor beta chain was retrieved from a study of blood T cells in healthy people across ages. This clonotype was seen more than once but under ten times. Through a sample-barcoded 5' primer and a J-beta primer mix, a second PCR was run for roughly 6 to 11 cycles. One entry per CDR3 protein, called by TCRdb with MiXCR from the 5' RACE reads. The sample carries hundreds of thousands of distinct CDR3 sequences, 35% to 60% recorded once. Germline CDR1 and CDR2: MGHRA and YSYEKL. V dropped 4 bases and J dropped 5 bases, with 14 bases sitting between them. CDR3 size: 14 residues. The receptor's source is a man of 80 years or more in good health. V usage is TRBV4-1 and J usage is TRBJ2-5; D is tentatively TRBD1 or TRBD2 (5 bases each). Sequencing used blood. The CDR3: CASSREGTSETQYF. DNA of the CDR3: TGCGCCAGCAGCCGAGAGGGGACCAGTGAGACCCAGTACTTC.